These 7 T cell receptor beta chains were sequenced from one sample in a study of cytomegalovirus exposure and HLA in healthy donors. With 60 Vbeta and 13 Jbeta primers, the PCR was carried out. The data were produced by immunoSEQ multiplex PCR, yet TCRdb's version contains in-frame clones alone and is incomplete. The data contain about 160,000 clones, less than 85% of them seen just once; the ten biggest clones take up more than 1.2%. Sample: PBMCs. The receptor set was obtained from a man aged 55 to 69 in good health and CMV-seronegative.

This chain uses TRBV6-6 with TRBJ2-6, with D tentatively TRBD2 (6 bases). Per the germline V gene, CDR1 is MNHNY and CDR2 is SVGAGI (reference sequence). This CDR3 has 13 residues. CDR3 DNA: TGTGCGGGGGGTGAATCTGGGGCCAACGTCCTGACTTTC. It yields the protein CAGGESGANVLTF.

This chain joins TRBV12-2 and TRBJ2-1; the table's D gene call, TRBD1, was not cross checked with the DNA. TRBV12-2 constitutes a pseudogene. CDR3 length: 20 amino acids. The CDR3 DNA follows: TGTGCAAGTCGCTTAGCGGAAAGCCTTAGGACAGCTAGCTCCTACAATGAGCAGTTCTTC. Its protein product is CASRLAESLRTASSYNEQFF.

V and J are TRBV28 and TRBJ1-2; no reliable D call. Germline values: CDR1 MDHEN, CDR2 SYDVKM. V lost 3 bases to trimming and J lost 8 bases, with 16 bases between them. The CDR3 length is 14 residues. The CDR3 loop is CASSFVKGGYGYTF. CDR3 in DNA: TGTGCCAGCAGTTTCGTGAAGGGAGGGTACGGCTACACCTTC.

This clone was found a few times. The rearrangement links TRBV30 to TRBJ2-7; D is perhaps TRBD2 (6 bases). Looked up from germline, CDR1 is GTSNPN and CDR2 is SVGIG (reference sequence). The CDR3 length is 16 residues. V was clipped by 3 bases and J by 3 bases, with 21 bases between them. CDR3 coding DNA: TGTGCCTGGAGCGAGCTAGCGCAAGCTGGCCTCTACGAGCAGTACTTC. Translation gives CAWSELAQAGLYEQYF. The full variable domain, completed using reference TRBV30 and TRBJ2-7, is SQTIHQWPATLVQPVGSPLSLECTVEGTSNPNLYWYRQAAGRGLQLLFYSVGIGQISSEVPQNLSASRPQDRQFILSSKKLLLSDSGFYLCAWSELAQAGLYEQYFGPGTRLTVT.

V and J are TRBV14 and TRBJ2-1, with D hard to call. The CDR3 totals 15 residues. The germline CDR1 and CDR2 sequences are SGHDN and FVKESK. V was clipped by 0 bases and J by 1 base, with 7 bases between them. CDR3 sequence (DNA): TGTGCCAGCAGCCAAGAACCCGGTTCCTACAATGAGCAGTTCTTC. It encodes CASSQEPGSYNEQFF. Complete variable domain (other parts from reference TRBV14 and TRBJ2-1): EAGVTQFPSHSVIEKGQTVTLRCDPISGHDNLYWYRRVMGKEIKFLLHFVKESKQDESGMPNNRFLAERTGGTYSTLKVQPAELEDSGVYFCASSQEPGSYNEQFFGPGTRLTVL.

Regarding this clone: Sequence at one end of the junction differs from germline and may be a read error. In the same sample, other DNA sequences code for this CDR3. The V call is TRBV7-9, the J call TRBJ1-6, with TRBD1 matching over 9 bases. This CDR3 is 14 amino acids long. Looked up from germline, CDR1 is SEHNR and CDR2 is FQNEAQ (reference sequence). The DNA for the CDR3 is TGCGCCAGCAGCTGGGGACAGGGCATATCACCCCTCCACTTT. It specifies CASSWGQGISPLHF.

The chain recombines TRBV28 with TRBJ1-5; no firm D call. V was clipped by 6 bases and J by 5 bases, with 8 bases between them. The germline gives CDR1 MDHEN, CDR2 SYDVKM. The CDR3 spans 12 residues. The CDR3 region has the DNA TGTGCCAGCAGCCCCCCTGATCAGCCCCAGCATTTT. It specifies CASSPPDQPQHF.